This TCR beta chain was identified during a study of control samples from healthy donors and cancer patients (dated by TCRdb to 2020 to 2021). Libraries were made using the immunoSEQ multiplex PCR assay. TCRdb holds this immuneACCESS table with in-frame rearrangements only. Some clones are missing; in checked studies, unresolved V genes explain under half, and the rest has no known cause. Counted in this sample were around 110,000 clones; 75% to 90% of them appeared once. The leading ten clones occupy about 1% of the sample. Notes on this clone: It lacks a known antigen. The input lacks base qualities; no much larger clone sits a single base away.

The trim is 4 bases for V and 6 bases for J, with a gap of 10 bases between the germline ends. The germline V gene encodes CDR1 SGHTA and CDR2 FQGTGA. The CDR3 goes from the cysteine to the phenylalanine over 13 residues. This entry keeps only the CDR3 DNA: 39 bases, framed from base 1. The TCR was taken from a woman aged 45-59 years with colorectal cancer. The source material was PBMCs. The sequence links TRBV7-3 to TRBJ2-1; the D region possibly corresponds to TRBD1 (5 bases align). The nucleotide sequence reads as follows: TGTGCCAGCAGCTCCTCAGGGTTCAATGAGCAGTTCTTC. This gives the protein CASSSSGFNEQFF.